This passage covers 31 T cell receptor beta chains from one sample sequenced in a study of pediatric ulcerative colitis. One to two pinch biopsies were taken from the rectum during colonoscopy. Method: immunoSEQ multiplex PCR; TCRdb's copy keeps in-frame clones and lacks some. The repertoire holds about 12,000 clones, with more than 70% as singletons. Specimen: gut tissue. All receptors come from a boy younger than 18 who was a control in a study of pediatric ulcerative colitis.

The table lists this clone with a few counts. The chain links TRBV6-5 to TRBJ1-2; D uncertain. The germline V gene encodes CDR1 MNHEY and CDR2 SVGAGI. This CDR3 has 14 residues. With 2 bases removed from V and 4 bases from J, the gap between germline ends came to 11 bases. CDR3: CASSYGSAVYGYTF. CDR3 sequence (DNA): TGTGCCAGCAGTTACGGATCTGCGGTCTATGGCTACACCTTC.

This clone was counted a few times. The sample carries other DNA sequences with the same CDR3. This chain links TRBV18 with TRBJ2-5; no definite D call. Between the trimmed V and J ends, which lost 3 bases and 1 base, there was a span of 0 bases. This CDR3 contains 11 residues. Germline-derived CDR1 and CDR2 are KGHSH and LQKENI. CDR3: CASSPQETQYF. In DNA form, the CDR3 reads TGTGCCAGCTCACCCCAAGAGACCCAGTACTTC.

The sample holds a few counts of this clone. CDR3 sequence: CASSDFFDLPHGYTF. DNA for the CDR3: TGTGCCAGCAGTGATTTTTTTGATCTCCCTCATGGCTACACCTTC. The chain combines TRBV25-1 with TRBJ1-2; D is uncertain. The CDR3 spans 15 residues. Germline CDR1 is MGHDK and CDR2 is SYGVNS. V was trimmed by 3 bases and J by 6 bases, leaving 17 bases between them.

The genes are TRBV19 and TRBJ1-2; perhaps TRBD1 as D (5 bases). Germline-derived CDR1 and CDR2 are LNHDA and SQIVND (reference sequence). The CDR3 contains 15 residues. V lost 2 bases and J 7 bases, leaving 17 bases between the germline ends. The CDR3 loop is CASSIRGAFGSGYTF. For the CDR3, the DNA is TGTGCCAGTAGTATAAGAGGGGCATTCGGGAGTGGCTACACCTTC.

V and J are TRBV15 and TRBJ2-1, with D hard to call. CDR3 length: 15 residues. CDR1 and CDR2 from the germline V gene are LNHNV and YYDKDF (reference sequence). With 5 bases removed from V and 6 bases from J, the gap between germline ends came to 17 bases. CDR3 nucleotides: TGTGCCACCAGCGGTGATATGGGATTTGGCAATGAGCAGTTCTTC. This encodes CATSGDMGFGNEQFF.

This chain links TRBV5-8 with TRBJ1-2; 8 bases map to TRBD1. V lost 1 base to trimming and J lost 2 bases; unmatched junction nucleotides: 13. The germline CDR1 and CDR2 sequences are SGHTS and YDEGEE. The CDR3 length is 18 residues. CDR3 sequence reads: CASSLIFGTGLGNYGYTF. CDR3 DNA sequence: TGTGCCAGCAGCTTGATTTTTGGGACAGGCCTGGGGAACTATGGCTACACCTTC.

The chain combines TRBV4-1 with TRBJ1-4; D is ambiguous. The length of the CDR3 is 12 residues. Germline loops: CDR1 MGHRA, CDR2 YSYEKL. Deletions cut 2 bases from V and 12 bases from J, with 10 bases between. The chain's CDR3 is CASSQLGEELFF. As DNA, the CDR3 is TGCGCCAGCAGCCAATTAGGAGAGGAACTGTTTTTT.

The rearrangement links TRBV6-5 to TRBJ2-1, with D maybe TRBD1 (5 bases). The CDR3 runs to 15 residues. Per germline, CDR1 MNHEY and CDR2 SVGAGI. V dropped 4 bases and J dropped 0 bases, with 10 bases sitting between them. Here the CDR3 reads CASSSTGGSYNEQFF. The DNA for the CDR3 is TGTGCCAGCAGTTCTACAGGCGGCTCCTACAATGAGCAGTTCTTC.

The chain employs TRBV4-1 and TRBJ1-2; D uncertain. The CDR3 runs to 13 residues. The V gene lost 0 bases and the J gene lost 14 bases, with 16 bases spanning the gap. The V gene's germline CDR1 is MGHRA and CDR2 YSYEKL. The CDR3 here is CASSQETARDGTF. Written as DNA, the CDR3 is TGCGCCAGCAGCCAAGAGACGGCCCGGGATGGAACCTTC.

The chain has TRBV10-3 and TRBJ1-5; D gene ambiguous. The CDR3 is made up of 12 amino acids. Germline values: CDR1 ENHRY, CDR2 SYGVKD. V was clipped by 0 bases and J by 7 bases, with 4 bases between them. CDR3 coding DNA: TGTGCCATCAGTGAGTCTGGGCAGCCCCAGCATTTT. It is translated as CAISESGQPQHF.

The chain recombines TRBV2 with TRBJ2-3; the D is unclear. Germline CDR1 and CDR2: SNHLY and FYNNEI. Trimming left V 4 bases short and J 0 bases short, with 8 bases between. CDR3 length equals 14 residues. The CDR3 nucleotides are TGTGCCAGCAGTGCCGGATTTAGCACAGATACGCAGTATTTT. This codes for CASSAGFSTDTQYF.

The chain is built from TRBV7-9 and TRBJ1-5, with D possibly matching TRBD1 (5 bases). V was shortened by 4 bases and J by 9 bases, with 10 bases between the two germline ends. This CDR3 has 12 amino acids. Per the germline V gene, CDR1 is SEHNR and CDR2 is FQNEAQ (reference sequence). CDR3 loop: CASSSQGGPQHF. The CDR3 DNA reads TGTGCCAGCAGCTCGCAGGGAGGGCCCCAGCATTTT.

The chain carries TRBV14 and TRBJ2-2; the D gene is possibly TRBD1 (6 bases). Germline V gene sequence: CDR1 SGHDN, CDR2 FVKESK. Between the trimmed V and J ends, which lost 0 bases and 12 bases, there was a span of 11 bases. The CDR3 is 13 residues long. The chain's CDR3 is CASSQDATGKLFF. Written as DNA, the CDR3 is TGTGCCAGCAGCCAAGATGCGACAGGCAAGCTGTTTTTT.

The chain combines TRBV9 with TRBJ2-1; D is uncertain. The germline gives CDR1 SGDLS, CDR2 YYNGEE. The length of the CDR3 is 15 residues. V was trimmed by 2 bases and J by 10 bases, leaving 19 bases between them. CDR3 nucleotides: TGTGCCAGCAGCGTTGGCTCAGTGAGGTCCGGGGAGCAGTTCTTC. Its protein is CASSVGSVRSGEQFF.

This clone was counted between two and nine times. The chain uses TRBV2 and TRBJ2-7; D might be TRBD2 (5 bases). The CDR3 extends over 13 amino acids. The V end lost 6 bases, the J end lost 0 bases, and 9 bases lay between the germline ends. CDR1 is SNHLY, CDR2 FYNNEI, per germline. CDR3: CASRDWSSYEQYF. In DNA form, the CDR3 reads TGTGCCAGCAGGGACTGGAGCTCCTACGAGCAGTACTTC.

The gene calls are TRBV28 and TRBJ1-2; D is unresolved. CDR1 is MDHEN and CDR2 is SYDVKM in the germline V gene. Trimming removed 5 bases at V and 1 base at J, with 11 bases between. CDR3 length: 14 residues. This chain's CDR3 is CASSPQTGNYGYTF. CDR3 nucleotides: TGTGCCAGCAGTCCTCAAACGGGTAACTATGGCTACACCTTC.

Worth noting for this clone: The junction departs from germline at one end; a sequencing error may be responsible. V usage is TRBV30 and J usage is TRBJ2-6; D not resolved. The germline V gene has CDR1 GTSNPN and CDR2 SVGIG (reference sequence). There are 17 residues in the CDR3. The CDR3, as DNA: TGTGCCTGGAGTGTCGACGCATCCGCCTCTCGGGCCAACGTCCTGACTTTC. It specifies CAWSVDASASRANVLTF.

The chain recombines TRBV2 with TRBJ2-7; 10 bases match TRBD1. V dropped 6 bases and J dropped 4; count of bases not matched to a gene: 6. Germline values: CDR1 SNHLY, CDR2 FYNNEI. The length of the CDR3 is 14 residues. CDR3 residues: CASRRDRGGYEQYF. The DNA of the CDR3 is TGTGCCAGCAGGAGGGACAGGGGAGGGTACGAGCAGTACTTC.

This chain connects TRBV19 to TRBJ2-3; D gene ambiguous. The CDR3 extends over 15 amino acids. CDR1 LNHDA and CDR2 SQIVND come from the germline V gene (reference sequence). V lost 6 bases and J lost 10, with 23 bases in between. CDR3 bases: TGTGCCAGTAGGGGCCAAGTTGGATCCTCCAGTTCGCAGTATTTT. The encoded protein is CASRGQVGSSSSQYF.

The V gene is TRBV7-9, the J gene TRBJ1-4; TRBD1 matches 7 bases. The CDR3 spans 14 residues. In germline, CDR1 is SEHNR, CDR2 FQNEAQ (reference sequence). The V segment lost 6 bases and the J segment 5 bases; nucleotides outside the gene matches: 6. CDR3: CASRHGQVNEKLFF. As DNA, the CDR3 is TGTGCCAGCAGGCACGGACAGGTGAATGAAAAACTGTTTTTT.

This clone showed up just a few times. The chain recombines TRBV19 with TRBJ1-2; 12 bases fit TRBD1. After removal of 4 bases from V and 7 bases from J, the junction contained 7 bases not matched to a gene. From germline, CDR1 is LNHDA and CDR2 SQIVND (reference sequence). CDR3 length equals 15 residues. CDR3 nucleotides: TGTGCCAGTAGTACGGGACAGGGGGCTAGTGGTGGCTACACCTTC. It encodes CASSTGQGASGGYTF.

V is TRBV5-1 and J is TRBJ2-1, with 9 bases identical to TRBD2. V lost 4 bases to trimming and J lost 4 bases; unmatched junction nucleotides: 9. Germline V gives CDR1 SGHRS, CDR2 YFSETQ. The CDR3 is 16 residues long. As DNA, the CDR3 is TGCGCCAGCAGCCGCCTCTGGCGGGAGGGGTACAATGAGCAGTTCTTC. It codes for CASSRLWREGYNEQFF.

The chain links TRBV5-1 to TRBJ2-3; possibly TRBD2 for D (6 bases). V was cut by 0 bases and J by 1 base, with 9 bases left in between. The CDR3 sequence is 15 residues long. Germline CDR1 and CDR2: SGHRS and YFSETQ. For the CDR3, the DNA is TGCGCCAGCAGCTTGGCGGGAGTCGGCACAGATACGCAGTATTTT. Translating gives CASSLAGVGTDTQYF.

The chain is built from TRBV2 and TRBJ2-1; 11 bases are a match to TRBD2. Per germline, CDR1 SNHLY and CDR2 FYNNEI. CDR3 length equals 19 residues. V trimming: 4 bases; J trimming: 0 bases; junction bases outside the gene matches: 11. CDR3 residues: CASSGIRSSGRSSYNEQFF. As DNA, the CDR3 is TGTGCCAGCAGTGGAATCAGGTCTAGCGGGAGGAGCTCCTACAATGAGCAGTTCTTC. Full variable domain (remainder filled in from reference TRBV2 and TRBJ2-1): EPEVTQTPSHQVTQMGQEVILRCVPISNHLYFYWYRQILGQKVEFLVSFYNNEISEKSEIFDDQFSVERPDGSNFTLKIRSTKLEDSAMYFCASSGIRSSGRSSYNEQFFGPGTRLTVL.

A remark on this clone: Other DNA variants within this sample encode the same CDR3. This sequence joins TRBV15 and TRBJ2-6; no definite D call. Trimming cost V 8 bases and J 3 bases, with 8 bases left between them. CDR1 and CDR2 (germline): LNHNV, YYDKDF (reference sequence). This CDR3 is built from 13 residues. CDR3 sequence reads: CATGLVGANVLTF. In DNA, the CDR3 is TGTGCCACCGGCTTGGTTGGGGCCAACGTCCTGACTTTC. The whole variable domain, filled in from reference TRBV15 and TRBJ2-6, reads DAMVIQNPRYQVTQFGKPVTLSCSQTLNHNVMYWYQQKSSQAPKLLFHYYDKDFNNEADTPDNFQSRRPNTSFCFLDIRSPGLGDTAMYLCATGLVGANVLTFGAGSRLTVL.

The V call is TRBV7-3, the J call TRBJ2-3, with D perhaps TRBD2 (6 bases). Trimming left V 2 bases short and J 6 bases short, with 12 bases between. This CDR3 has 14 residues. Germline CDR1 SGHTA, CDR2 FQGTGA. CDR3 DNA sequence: TGTGCCAGCAGCTTAGGAGGGGCCCCCGATACGCAGTATTTT. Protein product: CASSLGGAPDTQYF. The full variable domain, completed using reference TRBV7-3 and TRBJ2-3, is GAGVSQTPSNKVTEKGKYVELRCDPISGHTALYWYRQSLGQGPEFLIYFQGTGAADDSGLPNDRFFAVRPEGSVSTLKIQRTERGDSAVYLCASSLGGAPDTQYFGPGTRLTVL.

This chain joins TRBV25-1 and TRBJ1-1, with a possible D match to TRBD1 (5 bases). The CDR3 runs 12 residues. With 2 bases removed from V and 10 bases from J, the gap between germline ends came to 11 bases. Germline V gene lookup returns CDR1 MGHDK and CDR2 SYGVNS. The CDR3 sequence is CASSEGASAAFF. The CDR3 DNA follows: TGTGCCAGCAGTGAAGGGGCCAGTGCAGCTTTCTTT.

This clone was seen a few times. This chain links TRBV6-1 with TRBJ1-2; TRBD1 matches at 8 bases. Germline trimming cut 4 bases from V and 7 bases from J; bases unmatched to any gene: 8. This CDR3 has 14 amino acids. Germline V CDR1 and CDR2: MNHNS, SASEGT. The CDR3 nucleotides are TGTGCCAGCAGTGCAGGACAGGGACGAAGTGGCTACACCTTC. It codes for CASSAGQGRSGYTF.

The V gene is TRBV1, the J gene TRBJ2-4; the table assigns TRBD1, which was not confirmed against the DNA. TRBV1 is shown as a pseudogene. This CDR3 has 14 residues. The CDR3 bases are TGCACCAGCAGCCACGACAGGTCCAAAAACATTCAGTACTTC. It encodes CTSSHDRSKNIQYF.

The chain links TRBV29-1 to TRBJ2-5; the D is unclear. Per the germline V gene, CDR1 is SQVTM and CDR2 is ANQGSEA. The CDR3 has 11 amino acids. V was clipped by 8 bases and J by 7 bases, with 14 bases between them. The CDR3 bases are TGCAGCCTCCGGCAGTTAGGGACCCAGTACTTC. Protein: CSLRQLGTQYF. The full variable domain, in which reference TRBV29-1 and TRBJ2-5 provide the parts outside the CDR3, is SAVISQKPSRDICQRGTSLTIQCQVDSQVTMMFWYRQQPGQSLTLIATANQGSEATYESGFVIDKFPISRPNLTFSTLTVSNMSPEDSSIYLCSLRQLGTQYFGPGTRLLVL.

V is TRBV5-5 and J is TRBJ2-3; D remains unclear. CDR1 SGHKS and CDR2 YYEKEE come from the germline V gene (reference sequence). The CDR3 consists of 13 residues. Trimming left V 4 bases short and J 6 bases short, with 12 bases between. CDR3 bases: TGTGCCAGCAGCCGGTCGATTTTGGATACGCAGTATTTT. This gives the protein CASSRSILDTQYF.